This section outlines one T cell receptor (beta chain) sequence together with its context. Its matching antigen is unknown. This may come from a read error, since a much larger clone is one base off. This specimen comes from a study of neurological immune-mediated disorders. Study-level points and caveats: HTLV-1-associated myelopathy ranked highest for TCR clonal expansion and multiple sclerosis lowest, beneath healthy controls.

Trimming pared 2 bases from V and 3 bases from J, leaving 17 bases between. Germline CDR1 is GTSNPN and CDR2 is SVGIG (reference sequence). The CDR3 has 17 residues. 5'RACE employing 10-nucleotide random UMIs yielded the cDNA. Every sequencing run produced over 180 million TCR-beta sequences, and the sequences from any one run covered 15-18 subjects. TCRdb reprocessed the 5' RACE reads with MiXCR, giving one entry per CDR3 protein. The sample records over 15,000 distinct CDR3 sequences, around a quarter being singletons. From 2 million PBMCs stored at -80 C, the unsorted libraries were generated. The sequencing sample was made of PBMCs. The rearrangement joins TRBV30 to TRBJ2-6, with D maybe TRBD1 (6 bases). The sequence came from a middle-aged man with HTLV-1-associated myelopathy (HAM/TSP). Here the CDR3 DNA reads TGTGCCTGGAGTTCCTCCGAACAGGGATATGGGGCCAACGTCCTGACTTTC. Its translation: CAWSSSEQGYGANVLTF.